This T cell receptor beta chain stems from a study of Ad26.COV2.S vaccination and SARS-CoV-2 variants (dated by TCRdb to 2020 to 2022). Regarding the complete study: TCRbeta repertoire sequencing was used to assess the specificity and breadth of SARS-CoV-2-reactive T cell receptors after Ad26.COV2.S vaccination. The TCR-sequenced set comprised approximately 32 samples: 19 Ad26.COV2.S vaccine recipients, 5 placebo recipients and 8 SARS-CoV-2 convalescent individuals. Study-wide conclusions, independent of this receptor: According to the authors, total T cell responses may have been underestimated by the TCR breadth and depth analyses. Substantial breadth of spike-specific CD8+ and CD4+ T cell responses was reported after vaccination. Spike-specific TCR breadth was higher in Ad26.COV2.S recipients than in placebo recipients (P = 0.0014). Vaccine and placebo recipients had similar non-spike TCR breadth, a finding consistent with the vaccine containing only spike.

TCRbeta CDR3 regions were sequenced with the immunoSEQ Assay. After extraction, genomic DNA underwent amplification by bias-controlled multiplex PCR, followed by high-throughput sequencing. The authors' analysis ran thus. Collapsing and filtering of sequences were performed to quantify the absolute abundance of each unique TCRbeta CDR3 region. T cell fraction was estimated by normalization of TCRbeta template counts to usable DNA, with usable DNA being measured through amplification of reference genes present in all nucleated cells. Repertoire TCRs were annotated as SARS-CoV-2-specific by exact matching of V gene, CDR3 amino acid sequence and J gene to a known reactive TCR set. MIRA supplied the reference SARS-CoV-2 TCR set, which was filtered for enrichment in COVID-19-positive ImmuneCODE repertoires so that public or cross-reactive TCRs were removed. Based on the MIRA antigens, annotated TCRs were further analysed at the level of specific ORF or position within ORF. Breadth was defined as annotated unique rearrangements over total unique productive rearrangements; depth was the summed frequency of those rearrangements. Two-sided Wilcoxon rank-sum tests were applied when comparing TCR breadth between groups. What TCRdb holds here is the immuneACCESS table cut down to in-frame rearrangements. Part of the clones is not present; checked against another copy, under half of the missing clones reflect an unresolved V gene, and the others are unexplained. V, J and clone size are those of that table, while D and trimming were read from the DNA. The sample contains just over 350,000 clones, just over 90% of them found a single time. Roughly 3.9% of the sample is taken by the ten largest.

Trimming at the junction amounts to 6 bases on V and 0 bases on J, and the germline ends lie 11 bases apart. There are 15 amino acids in the CDR3, from cysteine to phenylalanine inclusive. The kept DNA is CDR3 alone, 45 bases in frame from the first base. CDR1 and CDR2, per the germline V gene, are MDHEN and SYDVKM. In the paper's terms, the time point label means: individuals recovered from natural SARS-CoV-2 infection. Of note for this clone: Its antigen is not yet known. No base-level quality is on record; no much larger clone is a single base apart.

The source of this sequence is a human donor who had recovered from COVID-19. The material sequenced was peripheral blood, taken after recovery from COVID-19. The receptor chain draws on TRBV28 and TRBJ1-4; the D gene lacks a confident call. This receptor has the CDR3 CASRGTSATNEKLFF. The nucleotide sequence is given as TGTGCCAGCAGGGGAACTTCTGCAACTAATGAAAAACTGTTTTTT.